This passage covers 25 T cell receptor beta chains from one sample sequenced in a study of cytomegalovirus exposure and HLA in healthy donors. It was with 60 Vbeta and 13 Jbeta primers that the PCR ran. TCRdb keeps only in-frame clones here, not all; method: immunoSEQ multiplex PCR. The profile covers approximately 150,000 clones, with approximately 84% appearing a single time and approximately 2.5% taken by the ten largest. The specimen was PBMCs. The receptors were gathered from a man aged 25 to 45 in good health and CMV-seropositive.

V gene TRBV25-1 combines with J gene TRBJ2-1; TRBD2 aligns across 11 bases. In germline, CDR1 is MGHDK, CDR2 SYGVNS. The CDR3 sequence is 15 residues long. V lost 2 bases, J lost 5 bases, and 2 bases stayed unmatched. The CDR3 sequence is CASSEGTSGHNEQFF. CDR3 sequence (DNA): TGTGCCAGCAGTGAAGGGACTAGCGGACACAATGAGCAGTTCTTC.

The chain recombines TRBV28 with TRBJ1-5; 8 bases match TRBD1. CDR3 length: 14 amino acids. Germline-derived CDR1 and CDR2 are MDHEN and SYDVKM. Trimming took 6 bases from V and 5 from J; bases not matched to a gene: 6. CDR3 amino acids: CASSQGAQDQPQHF. CDR3 nucleotide sequence: TGTGCCAGCAGCCAGGGGGCGCAAGATCAGCCCCAGCATTTT. Looking up the rest from reference TRBV28 and TRBJ1-5 gives the full variable domain: DVKVTQSSRYLVKRTGEKVFLECVQDMDHENMFWYRQDPGLGLRLIYFSYDVKMKEKGDIPEGYSVSREKKERFSLILESASTNQTSMYLCASSQGAQDQPQHFGDGTRLSIL.

V and J are TRBV5-5 and TRBJ1-4; 8 nucleotides align to TRBD1. V lost 0 bases, J lost 7 bases, and 8 bases stayed unmatched. Germline V gene sequence: CDR1 SGHKS, CDR2 YYEKEE (reference sequence). This CDR3 spans 16 amino acids. In DNA form, the CDR3 reads TGTGCCAGCAGCTTGGGTCTGAGACAGGGGTTTGAAAAACTGTTTTTT. This translates into CASSLGLRQGFEKLFF.

The chain recombines TRBV19 with TRBJ1-5; 8 nucleotides match TRBD1. From germline, CDR1 is LNHDA and CDR2 SQIVND (reference sequence). Losses at the gene ends were 10 bases for V and 6 bases for J; bases not matched to a gene: 5. The CDR3 extends over 12 amino acids. The CDR3 DNA reads TGTGCCACTCAAGACAGGGGTCAGCCCCAGCATTTT. Its translation is CATQDRGQPQHF.

The chain uses TRBV6-5 and TRBJ1-3; no reliable D call. V lost 6 bases and J lost 1, with 4 bases in between. This CDR3 is built from 12 residues. CDR1 MNHEY and CDR2 SVGAGI come from the germline V gene. This chain's CDR3 is CASSPSGNTIYF. The CDR3 DNA reads TGTGCCAGCAGCCCGTCTGGAAACACCATATATTTT.

Notes on this clone: Other nucleotide sequences from this sample produce the same CDR3. The chain links TRBV7-9 to TRBJ1-2; no firm D call. CDR1 is SEHNR and CDR2 is FQNEAQ in the germline V gene (reference sequence). This CDR3 comprises 15 residues. The V end lost 4 bases, the J end lost 8 bases, and 20 bases lay between the germline ends. CDR3: CASSSPTTEAHGYTF. CDR3 DNA: TGTGCCAGCAGCTCACCCACCACCGAGGCCCACGGCTACACCTTC.

The chain employs TRBV5-1 and TRBJ2-7; 8 bases fit TRBD2. The germline V gene has CDR1 SGHRS and CDR2 YFSETQ. The CDR3 is 15 residues long. V lost 4 bases to trimming and J lost 7 bases; unmatched junction nucleotides: 13. CDR3 in DNA: TGCGCCAGCAGCCCCAAGGCGGGGGGTAAGGAGGAGCAGTACTTC. The encoded protein is CASSPKAGGKEEQYF.

The chain combines TRBV19 with TRBJ2-1; D possibly corresponds to TRBD2 (5 bases). This CDR3 has 16 residues. Germline V gives CDR1 LNHDA, CDR2 SQIVND (reference sequence). The V end lost 0 bases, the J end lost 0 bases, and 9 bases lay between the germline ends. CDR3 in amino acids: CASSIEGRLSYNEQFF. The CDR3 DNA follows: TGTGCCAGTAGTATAGAGGGGAGACTCTCCTACAATGAGCAGTTCTTC.

This rearrangement joins TRBV2 to TRBJ2-3; a possible D gene is TRBD2 (6 bases). Germline CDR1 SNHLY, CDR2 FYNNEI. Deletions cut 3 bases from V and 7 bases from J, with 17 bases between. This CDR3 is built from 15 residues. The CDR3 sequence: CASSDAGSRINTQYF. In DNA, the CDR3 is TGTGCCAGCAGTGACGCCGGGAGTAGAATAAATACGCAGTATTTT.

The V and J genes are TRBV27 and TRBJ2-3; no clear D. The V and J ends lost 0 bases and 1 base respectively, with 8 bases between them. This CDR3 is 15 amino acids long. Germline lookup yields CDR1 MNHEY and CDR2 SMNVEV (reference sequence). CDR3 DNA sequence: TGTGCCAGCAGTTTATCGAGTGTCGGCACAGATACGCAGTATTTT. It is translated as CASSLSSVGTDTQYF.

This clone turned up a few times. This chain joins TRBV6-5 and TRBJ2-7, with TRBD1 as a possible D gene (5 bases). The V end was cut by 2 bases, the J end by 4 bases, with 12 bases between. CDR1 and CDR2 from the germline V gene are MNHEY and SVGAGI. CDR3 length equals 14 residues. CDR3 in amino acids: CASSYRVRAYEQYF. The CDR3 DNA is TGTGCCAGCAGTTACCGCGTCAGGGCTTACGAGCAGTACTTC.

As to this clone: The identical CDR3 is also encoded by other nucleotide sequences in the sample. This chain connects TRBV5-1 to TRBJ2-7; 7 bases are a match to TRBD1. CDR1 and CDR2 (germline): SGHRS, YFSETQ. This CDR3 spans 14 amino acids. V trimming: 4 bases; J trimming: 1 base; junction bases outside the gene matches: 5. The CDR3 coding sequence is TGCGCCAGCAGCCTGGGGACAGTTTCCTACGAGCAGTACTTC. Residues: CASSLGTVSYEQYF.

This chain uses TRBV4-2 with TRBJ2-7; D is possibly TRBD1 (6 bases). CDR1 is LGHNA and CDR2 is YNFKEQ in the germline V gene. Trimming cost V 0 bases and J 1 base, with 10 bases left between them. The CDR3 is 15 amino acids. In DNA, the CDR3 is TGTGCCAGCAGCCAAGACAGGACAGAGTCCTACGAGCAGTACTTC. Its translation: CASSQDRTESYEQYF.

The chain is built from TRBV27 and TRBJ2-7; 8 bases line up with TRBD1. This CDR3 has 16 amino acids. The germline gives CDR1 MNHEY, CDR2 SMNVEV (reference sequence). The trim removed 7 bases at V and 2 bases at J, leaving 13 bases unmatched. CDR3: CASTRGPGQATYEQYF. In DNA, the CDR3 is TGTGCCAGCACACGGGGACCGGGACAGGCAACCTACGAGCAGTACTTC.

As to this clone: The junction departs from germline at one end; a sequencing error may be responsible. The chain has TRBV19 and TRBJ1-4; the D gene is possibly TRBD1 (5 bases). Germline V gene sequence: CDR1 LNHDA, CDR2 SQIVND (reference sequence). The CDR3 covers 13 residues. The CDR3 loop reads CATSRTTNEKLFF. The DNA for the CDR3 is TGTGCCACCTCCCGGACAACCAATGAAAAACTGTTTTTT.

The CDR3 region is CASSLEGGFRNTEAFF. CDR3 coding DNA: TGTGCCAGCAGCTTAGAGGGGGGGTTTCGGAACACTGAAGCTTTCTTT. This chain connects TRBV7-9 to TRBJ1-1, with a tentative D call TRBD1 (6 bases). CDR1 is SEHNR and CDR2 is FQNEAQ in the germline V gene (reference sequence). V was pared by 1 base and J by 1 base, with 13 bases between. This CDR3 is built from 16 residues.

The rearrangement joins TRBV19 to TRBJ2-1; possibly TRBD2 for D (6 bases). Germline V gene lookup returns CDR1 LNHDA and CDR2 SQIVND (reference sequence). Between the trimmed V and J ends, which lost 3 bases and 6 bases, there was a span of 9 bases. This CDR3 comprises 13 residues. The CDR3 region has the DNA TGTGCCAGTAGTATCGGTAGCGGCAATGAGCAGTTCTTC. This encodes CASSIGSGNEQFF.

The chain employs TRBV7-9 and TRBJ1-1; D call uncertain. Germline V CDR1 and CDR2: SEHNR, FQNEAQ (reference sequence). The CDR3 totals 12 residues. Trimming took 4 bases from V and 3 from J, leaving 6 bases between them. As DNA, the CDR3 is TGTGCCAGCAGCTCCCAGGACACTGAAGCTTTCTTT. Protein product: CASSSQDTEAFF.

V and J are TRBV5-1 and TRBJ2-3; 7 bases agree with TRBD1. V was clipped by 1 base and J by 6 bases; unmatched bases: 5. The V gene's germline CDR1 is SGHRS and CDR2 YFSETQ. This CDR3 region has 14 residues. The CDR3 loop reads CASSLSQGVDTQYF. As DNA, the CDR3 is TGCGCCAGCAGCTTGAGCCAGGGGGTGGATACGCAGTATTTT. The full variable domain, with the rest looked up from reference TRBV5-1 and TRBJ2-3, is KAGVTQTPRYLIKTRGQQVTLSCSPISGHRSVSWYQQTPGQGLQFLFEYFSETQRNKGNFPGRFSGRQFSNSRSEMNVSTLELGDSALYLCASSLSQGVDTQYFGPGTRLTVL.

CDR3 nucleotides: TGTGCCTGGGCCTCAGGTACCGGGCAGTACTTC. This codes for CAWASGTGQYF. The chain uses TRBV30 and TRBJ2-7; D ambiguous. V lost 5 bases, J lost 9 bases, and 14 bases lay in between. The CDR3 sequence is 11 residues long. Germline V gene lookup returns CDR1 GTSNPN and CDR2 SVGIG (reference sequence).

The J gene is TRBJ1-1, the V gene TRBV4-1, with D unclear. Germline V gene sequence: CDR1 MGHRA, CDR2 YSYEKL. V gave up 4 bases and J gave up 1 base, with 19 bases separating them. The CDR3 contains 17 residues. In DNA form, the CDR3 reads TGCGCCAGCAGCCGAGGGATATTCGGCCGGGGGAACACTGAAGCTTTCTTT. Its translation: CASSRGIFGRGNTEAFF.

The chain uses TRBV6-1 and TRBJ1-4; weak D call: TRBD1 (6 bases). CDR3 length equals 15 residues. Germline-derived CDR1 and CDR2 are MNHNS and SASEGT. The ends were cut back, 2 bases at V and 4 bases at J, with 11 bases in the middle. The CDR3: CASSEPGVLNEKLFF. In nucleotides, the CDR3 is TGTGCCAGCAGTGAACCAGGGGTCCTTAATGAAAAACTGTTTTTT.

The sample holds one count of this clone. V is TRBV11-3 and J is TRBJ1-2, with 11 nucleotides matching TRBD1. The trim removed 4 bases at V and 9 bases at J, leaving 10 bases unmatched. The CDR3 is 15 amino acids. CDR1 is SGHNT and CDR2 is YENEEA in the germline V gene. CDR3 in amino acids: CASSSPGQGGIRYTF. The CDR3 DNA is TGTGCCAGCAGCTCCCCGGGACAGGGGGGGATCCGCTACACCTTC.

The V and J genes are TRBV5-6 and TRBJ2-5, with D perhaps TRBD1 (5 bases). The V end lost 2 bases, the J end lost 5 bases, and 13 bases lay between the germline ends. Germline values: CDR1 SGHDT, CDR2 YYEEEE. CDR3 size: 14 residues. The CDR3: CASSFGRVGETQYF. CDR3 nucleotide sequence: TGTGCCAGCAGCTTCGGCAGGGTCGGGGAGACCCAGTACTTC.

The J gene is TRBJ2-1, the V gene TRBV7-8; tentative D call: TRBD2 (7 bases). Trimming removed 7 bases at V and 7 bases at J, with 17 bases between. In germline, CDR1 is SGHVS, CDR2 FQNEAQ. This CDR3 comprises 14 residues. Written as DNA, the CDR3 is TGTGCCAGCACCCCATATAGGGGGGGGAATGAGCAGTTCTTC. It specifies CASTPYRGGNEQFF.